This passage covers 22 T cell receptor beta chains from one sample sequenced in a study of human thymus T cells. The data were produced by immunoSEQ multiplex PCR, yet TCRdb's version contains in-frame clones alone and is incomplete. The sample holds about 50,000 clones, roughly 94% seen once. Sample: blood. The receptors were sampled from a girl less than two years old with a congenital heart defect but otherwise immunologically healthy.

The chain is built from TRBV4-1 and TRBJ1-1; a possible D gene is TRBD1 (5 bases). Trimming shortened V by 4 bases and J by 2 bases, and 14 bases separated the two germline ends. Germline values: CDR1 MGHRA, CDR2 YSYEKL. The CDR3 is 15 residues long. CDR3: CASSLSTGGNTEAFF. The CDR3 region has the DNA TGCGCCAGCAGCCTTTCCACTGGGGGAAACACTGAAGCTTTCTTT.

This sequence joins TRBV19 and TRBJ1-2; 7 positions agree with TRBD1. Unmatched junction bases numbered 13, after V lost 3 bases and J lost 3 bases. The CDR3 is 17 residues long. From germline, CDR1 is LNHDA and CDR2 SQIVND (reference sequence). The CDR3 region is CASSIPRHSGTDYGYTF. CDR3 DNA: TGTGCCAGTAGTATCCCTCGTCACTCCGGGACAGACTATGGCTACACCTTC.

The chain couples TRBV7-2 to TRBJ1-2; no clear D. Germline CDR1 reads SGHTA; CDR2 reads FQGNSA. V was shortened by 1 base and J by 6 bases, with 9 bases between the two germline ends. CDR3 length: 13 amino acids. CDR3 residues: CASSLVSGNGYTF. DNA of the CDR3: TGTGCCAGCAGCTTAGTATCCGGGAATGGCTACACCTTC. Variable domain in full (rest from reference TRBV7-2 and TRBJ1-2): GAGVSQSPSNKVTEKGKDVELRCDPISGHTALYWYRQSLGQGLEFLIYFQGNSAPDKSGLPSDRFSAERTGGSVSTLTIQRTQQEDSAVYLCASSLVSGNGYTFGSGTRLTVV.

The chain is built from TRBV2 and TRBJ1-1, with 8 bases aligning to TRBD1. This CDR3 region has 13 residues. The V segment lost 5 bases and the J segment 6 bases; nucleotides outside the gene matches: 5. Germline lookup yields CDR1 SNHLY and CDR2 FYNNEI. In nucleotides, the CDR3 is TGTGCCAGCAGTTGGACAGGGAAGGCTGAAGCTTTCTTT. This translates into CASSWTGKAEAFF.

This chain connects TRBV20-1 to TRBJ1-5; D remains unclear. Germline assignment: CDR1 DFQATT and CDR2 SNEGSKA (reference sequence). This CDR3 comprises 10 residues. V was clipped by 6 bases and J by 4 bases, with 4 bases between them. The CDR3 reads CSAPNQPQHF. DNA of the CDR3: TGCAGTGCCCCTAATCAGCCCCAGCATTTT.

The J gene is TRBJ2-5, the V gene TRBV27, with no clear D. V gave up 4 bases and J gave up 3 bases, with 12 bases separating them. Looked up from germline, CDR1 is MNHEY and CDR2 is SMNVEV (reference sequence). The CDR3 spans 14 residues. The CDR3 region has the DNA TGTGCCAGCAGTTCCAACGGGCCAAAAGAGACCCAGTACTTC. Its protein is CASSSNGPKETQYF.

V is TRBV19 and J is TRBJ2-7, with a weak D call TRBD1 (6 bases). Germline assignment: CDR1 LNHDA and CDR2 SQIVND (reference sequence). With 7 bases removed from V and 3 bases from J, the gap between germline ends came to 10 bases. The CDR3 extends over 12 amino acids. The CDR3 is CASTDRYYEQYF. The CDR3 bases are TGTGCCAGTACGGACAGATACTACGAGCAGTACTTC.

This chain joins TRBV5-1 and TRBJ2-2, with 8 positions matching TRBD1. Unmatched junction bases numbered 11, after V lost 4 bases and J lost 6 bases. CDR3 length: 16 residues. The germline gives CDR1 SGHRS, CDR2 YFSETQ. CDR3 sequence reads: CASSRNSPRGPGELFF. The CDR3, as DNA: TGCGCCAGCAGCCGAAACTCCCCCAGGGGGCCCGGGGAGCTGTTTTTT.

The J gene is TRBJ1-1, the V gene TRBV11-2; 9 bases are a match to TRBD1. There are 18 residues in the CDR3. V was clipped by 5 bases and J by 0 bases; unmatched bases: 13. Germline V gene lookup returns CDR1 SGHAT and CDR2 FQNNGV. Here the CDR3 DNA reads TGTGCCAGCAGCCCGGGGTTCGGGACAGGGCTCATGAACACTGAAGCTTTCTTT. It yields the protein CASSPGFGTGLMNTEAFF.

The rearrangement links TRBV19 to TRBJ2-7; D might be TRBD1 or TRBD2, each matching 5 bases. V gave up 2 bases and J gave up 6 bases, with 17 bases separating them. The CDR3 covers 15 residues. CDR1 LNHDA and CDR2 SQIVND come from the germline V gene (reference sequence). CDR3 sequence reads: CASSITGLAAVEQYF. CDR3 nucleotide sequence: TGTGCCAGTAGTATAACGGGGCTAGCTGCAGTCGAGCAGTACTTC.

V and J are TRBV7-9 and TRBJ2-3; 8 bases line up with TRBD1. The CDR3 is made up of 12 amino acids. Germline V gives CDR1 SEHNR, CDR2 FQNEAQ (reference sequence). Trimming took 8 bases from V and 5 from J; bases not matched to a gene: 3. The CDR3 sequence: CASRDRGDTQYF. The CDR3 DNA follows: TGTGCCAGCCGAGACAGGGGAGATACGCAGTATTTT.

The rearrangement joins TRBV28 to TRBJ2-1; 8 nucleotides line up with TRBD2. V was pared by 3 bases and J by 5 bases, with 3 bases of the junction left unmatched. The CDR3 sequence is 14 residues long. Germline V gives CDR1 MDHEN, CDR2 SYDVKM. CDR3 region: CASSLTGGHNEQFF. For the CDR3, the DNA is TGTGCCAGCAGTTTGACGGGAGGGCACAATGAGCAGTTCTTC.

J is TRBJ2-5 and V is TRBV11-2; D ambiguous. Looked up from germline, CDR1 is SGHAT and CDR2 is FQNNGV. The CDR3 runs 12 residues. V was cut by 0 bases and J by 4 bases, with 3 bases left in between. The CDR3 DNA reads as TGTGCCAGCAGCTTAGACGTAGAGACCCAGTACTTC. The encoded protein is CASSLDVETQYF.

CDR3: CASSIHFRGGVLYGYTF. CDR3 in DNA: TGTGCCAGTAGTATCCATTTCAGGGGTGGGGTACTATATGGCTACACCTTC. The J gene is TRBJ1-2, the V gene TRBV19; D may be TRBD1 (6 bases). Per the germline V gene, CDR1 is LNHDA and CDR2 is SQIVND (reference sequence). There are 17 residues in the CDR3. V shed 3 bases and J shed 5 bases, with 22 bases lying between them.

The gene calls are TRBV6-5 and TRBJ1-3; the D gene is possibly TRBD1 (6 bases). The CDR3 runs to 15 residues. V lost 0 bases and J 0 bases, leaving 6 bases between the germline ends. Germline V gene data show CDR1 as MNHEY and CDR2 as SVGAGI. The CDR3 loop is CASSYSQGSGNTIYF. The CDR3 DNA is TGTGCCAGCAGTTACTCACAGGGCTCTGGAAACACCATATATTTT.

This clone is a singleton in its sample. V usage is TRBV13 and J usage is TRBJ2-7, with D unresolved. Germline loops: CDR1 PRHDT, CDR2 FYEKMQ (reference sequence). The CDR3 is made up of 14 amino acids. The V end was cut by 2 bases, the J end by 5 bases, with 13 bases between. Written as DNA, the CDR3 is TGTGCCAGCAGCTTAAACGCTGGTCTCCACGAGCAGTACTTC. This translates into CASSLNAGLHEQYF.

This chain uses TRBV7-2 with TRBJ2-1, with 14 nucleotides matching TRBD2. The CDR3 sequence is 15 residues long. Per germline, CDR1 SGHTA and CDR2 FQGNSA. Trimming cost V 5 bases and J 7 bases; bases outside gene matches: 4. In nucleotides, the CDR3 is TGTGCCAGCAGCCATAGACTAGCGGGAGGGAATGAGCAGTTCTTC. It specifies CASSHRLAGGNEQFF. The complete variable domain, with remaining parts taken from reference TRBV7-2 and TRBJ2-1, reads GAGVSQSPSNKVTEKGKDVELRCDPISGHTALYWYRQSLGQGLEFLIYFQGNSAPDKSGLPSDRFSAERTGGSVSTLTIQRTQQEDSAVYLCASSHRLAGGNEQFFGPGTRLTVL.

V usage is TRBV5-1 and J usage is TRBJ2-7; TRBD1 aligns across 9 bases. From germline, CDR1 is SGHRS and CDR2 YFSETQ. With 1 base clipped from V and 5 bases from J, the junction kept 7 bases outside the gene matches. This CDR3 has 15 amino acids. The CDR3 DNA follows: TGCGCCAGCAGCTTGACTCCGGGACAGGGACACGAGCAGTACTTC. Its translation: CASSLTPGQGHEQYF.

This chain joins TRBV6-1 and TRBJ2-7; no firm D call. Between the trimmed V and J ends, which lost 6 bases and 1 base, there was a span of 4 bases. Germline V gene lookup returns CDR1 MNHNS and CDR2 SASEGT. The CDR3 consists of 11 residues. The chain's CDR3 is CASRGSYEQYF. The CDR3, as DNA: TGTGCCAGCAGAGGGTCCTACGAGCAGTACTTC.

The rearrangement joins TRBV4-2 to TRBJ2-1; D perhaps matches TRBD2 (6 bases). Deletions cut 5 bases from V and 2 bases from J, with 13 bases between. This CDR3 region has 15 residues. Germline V CDR1 and CDR2: LGHNA, YNFKEQ. CDR3 region: CASSSRLGPYNEQFF. In nucleotides, the CDR3 is TGTGCCAGCAGCTCCCGACTAGGGCCCTACAATGAGCAGTTCTTC.

The CDR3 coding sequence is TGTGCCAGCAGCCAAGGCAGGGACTCCTTCGCTGGGGCCAACGTCCTGACTTTC. Its protein is CASSQGRDSFAGANVLTF. The gene calls are TRBV14 and TRBJ2-6; TRBD2 might be the D (6 bases). Germline CDR1 SGHDN, CDR2 FVKESK. Trimming stripped 1 base from V and 2 bases from J, with 15 bases between. The CDR3 runs 18 residues.

The J gene is TRBJ1-2, the V gene TRBV2; D gene unclear. The V end lost 2 bases, the J end lost 5 bases, and 12 bases lay between the germline ends. This CDR3 is 14 amino acids long. CDR1 and CDR2 from the germline V gene are SNHLY and FYNNEI. The CDR3 sequence is CASSENMALYGYTF. The CDR3 bases are TGTGCCAGCAGTGAAAACATGGCGCTTTATGGCTACACCTTC.